This T cell receptor (beta chain) came from a study of T cell repertoires in ileal Crohn's disease. Whole-study context: About half of patients got postoperative therapy: approximately 12 thiopurines, around 20 anti-TNF.

Whole-study findings and limits: Every patient over 26.8% clonality showed endoscopic recurrence.

Patients were adults with ileal or ileocolonic Crohn's disease needing resection. Turning to this clone: The antigen is undetermined.

This CDR3 region has 14 residues. The V gene lost 7 bases and the J gene lost 7 bases, with 17 bases spanning the gap. Germline V gives CDR1 SNHLY, CDR2 FYNNEI. Clones were read by immunoSEQ multiplex PCR, and TCRdb kept only the in-frame ones, dropping some. The sample lists approximately 12,000 clones, just over 75% seen once, with roughly 4.3% in the top ten. This chain connects TRBV2 to TRBJ2-1, with TRBD2 as a possible D gene (5 bases). The sequence was obtained from an adult with Crohn's disease. The sequenced sample was ileal tissue. CDR3 in DNA: TGTGCCAGCACGAGAGCGGCCGTTGGGAATGAGCAGTTCTTC. Its translation: CASTRAAVGNEQFF.